This T cell receptor (beta chain) was profiled in a study of CD8 T cells in ankylosing spondylitis. Construction of TCR beta libraries was performed using quantitative 5'-RACE with molecular barcodes. One entry per CDR3 protein results from TCRdb running MiXCR on the 5' RACE reads. Counted here are about 840,000 distinct CDR3 sequences, approximately 12% occurring once; the ten biggest clones make up 0.51%. Overall study results and limits: From matched ankylosing spondylitis synovial fluid, disease-linked clones were reportedly recovered at significantly enriched levels. Apparently characteristic of ankylosing spondylitis blood was a TCR beta motif (under ten highly homologous variants). Researchers report that disease-linked clones proved CD8+ and relatively rare in peripheral blood.

V was clipped by 6 bases and J by 2 bases, with 15 bases between them. The CDR3 sequence is 15 residues long. Germline CDR1 MNHNS, CDR2 SASEGT. This clonotype has just a few counts. Its antigen is unknown. This receptor was identified in a male donor with ankylosing spondylitis. The material sequenced was blood, either unsorted or a sorted T cell fraction (not recorded which). The rearrangement uses TRBV6-1 and TRBJ2-3; maybe TRBD2 (6 bases). CDR3 residues: CASRPLRDSTDTQYF. The CDR3 DNA follows: TGTGCCAGCAGGCCTTTACGGGACTCCACAGATACGCAGTATTTT.